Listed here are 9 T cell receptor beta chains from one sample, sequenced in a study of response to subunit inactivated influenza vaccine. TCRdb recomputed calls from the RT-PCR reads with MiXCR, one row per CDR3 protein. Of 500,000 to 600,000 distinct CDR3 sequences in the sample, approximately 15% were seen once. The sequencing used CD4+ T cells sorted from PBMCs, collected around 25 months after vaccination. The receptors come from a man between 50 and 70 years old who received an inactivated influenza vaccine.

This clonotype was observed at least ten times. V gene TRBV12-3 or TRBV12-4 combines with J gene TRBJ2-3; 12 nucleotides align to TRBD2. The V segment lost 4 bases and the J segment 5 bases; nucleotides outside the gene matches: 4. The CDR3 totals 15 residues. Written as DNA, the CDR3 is TGTGCCAGCAGTTCTAGCGGGGGGGCCGTAGATACGCAGTATTTT. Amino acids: CASSSSGGAVDTQYF.

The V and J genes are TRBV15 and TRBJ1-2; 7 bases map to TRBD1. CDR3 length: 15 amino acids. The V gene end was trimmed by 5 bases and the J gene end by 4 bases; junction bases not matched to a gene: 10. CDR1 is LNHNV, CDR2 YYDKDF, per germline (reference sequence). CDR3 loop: CATSPPGQRTYGYTF. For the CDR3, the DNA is TGTGCCACCAGCCCTCCGGGACAGCGCACCTATGGCTACACCTTC.

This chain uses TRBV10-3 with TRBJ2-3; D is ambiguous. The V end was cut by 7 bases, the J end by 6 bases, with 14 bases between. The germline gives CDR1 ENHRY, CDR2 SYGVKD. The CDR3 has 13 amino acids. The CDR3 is CAIKGVADDTQYF. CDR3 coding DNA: TGTGCCATCAAAGGCGTAGCAGACGATACGCAGTATTTT.

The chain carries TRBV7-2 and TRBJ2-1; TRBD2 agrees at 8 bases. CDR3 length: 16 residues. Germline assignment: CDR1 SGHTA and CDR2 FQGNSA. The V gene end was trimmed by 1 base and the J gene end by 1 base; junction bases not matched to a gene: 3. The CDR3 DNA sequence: TGTGCCAGCAGCTTAGGCGGGGGGCAGTCCTACAATGAGCAGTTCTTC. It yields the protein CASSLGGGQSYNEQFF. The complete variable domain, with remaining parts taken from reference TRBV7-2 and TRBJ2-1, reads GAGVSQSPSNKVTEKGKDVELRCDPISGHTALYWYRQSLGQGLEFLIYFQGNSAPDKSGLPSDRFSAERTGGSVSTLTIQRTQQEDSAVYLCASSLGGGQSYNEQFFGPGTRLTVL.

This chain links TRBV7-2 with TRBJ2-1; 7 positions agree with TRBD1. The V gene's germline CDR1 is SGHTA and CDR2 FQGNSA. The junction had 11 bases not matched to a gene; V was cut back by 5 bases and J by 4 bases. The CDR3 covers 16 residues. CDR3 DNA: TGTGCCAGCAGCCCAGCGGTGACAGGGACATACAATGAGCAGTTCTTC. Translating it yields CASSPAVTGTYNEQFF.

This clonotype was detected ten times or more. Here the CDR3 DNA reads TGTGCCAGCAGCTTAGCAATAGACAGGAACACTGAAGCTTTCTTT. Amino acids: CASSLAIDRNTEAFF. The rearrangement links TRBV7-2 to TRBJ1-1; tentative D call: TRBD1 (5 bases). The CDR3 sequence is 15 residues long. Germline V gene lookup returns CDR1 SGHTA and CDR2 FQGNSA. Trimming cost V 0 bases and J 1 base, with 9 bases left between them.

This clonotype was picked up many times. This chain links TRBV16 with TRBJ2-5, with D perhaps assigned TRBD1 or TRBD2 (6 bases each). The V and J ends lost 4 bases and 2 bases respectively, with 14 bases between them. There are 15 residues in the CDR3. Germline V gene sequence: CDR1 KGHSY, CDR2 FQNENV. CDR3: CASSPLRGAQETQYF. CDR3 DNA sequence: TGTGCCAGCAGCCCCTTGAGGGGGGCACAAGAGACCCAGTACTTC.

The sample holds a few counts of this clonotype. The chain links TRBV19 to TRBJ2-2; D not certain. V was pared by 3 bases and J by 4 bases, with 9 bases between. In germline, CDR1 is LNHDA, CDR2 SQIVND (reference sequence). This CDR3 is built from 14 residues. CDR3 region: CASSIQGSTGELFF. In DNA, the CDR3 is TGTGCCAGTAGTATTCAAGGCAGCACCGGGGAGCTGTTTTTT.

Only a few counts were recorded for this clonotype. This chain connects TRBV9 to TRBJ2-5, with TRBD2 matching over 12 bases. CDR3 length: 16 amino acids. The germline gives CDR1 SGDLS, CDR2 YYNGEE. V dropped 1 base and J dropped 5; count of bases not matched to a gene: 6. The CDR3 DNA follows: TGTGCCAGCAGCGTATCTAGCGGGGGGGCGGGGGAGACCCAGTACTTC. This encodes CASSVSSGGAGETQYF.